This TCR beta chain was documented in a study of blood T cell repertoires in COVID-19. Study as a whole: Sample material is recorded as cDNA or gDNA derived from T cells, B-cell-depleted T cells, or PBMCs.

The germline gives CDR1 MNHEY, CDR2 SMNVEV (reference sequence). Trimming removed 6 bases from V and 2 bases from J; junction bases left unmatched: 9. The CDR3 totals 16 residues. TCRdb's copy holds only in-frame clones and misses some; the assay was immunoSEQ multiplex PCR. The sample includes some 50,000 clones, 86% of them seen just once. This receptor was obtained from a man between 35 and 55 years old with active COVID-19. The chain uses TRBV27 and TRBJ1-3; 8 positions match TRBD1. Source material: peripheral blood. This chain's CDR3 is CASSAQTGGPGNTIYF. The DNA for the CDR3 is TGTGCCAGCAGCGCCCAAACAGGGGGGCCTGGAAACACCATATATTTT.